A selection of T cell receptor beta chains follows, all from one sample in a study of T cell responses to AZD1222 COVID-19 vaccine. TCRdb's copy holds only in-frame clones and misses some; the assay was immunoSEQ multiplex PCR. The repertoire holds approximately 160,000 clones, with less than 95% as singletons. Sequenced here: peripheral blood, sampled on day 0 of AZD1222 vaccination. These receptors were taken from an adult in good health. The CDR3 runs from the conserved cysteine through the conserved F or W. The order of the fields is V gene, D gene, CDR3 protein. The D gene is left open where the match is weak.

V: TRBV6-2/TRBV6-3
D: TRBD2
CDR3: CASSYGGGSYNEQFF

V: TRBV4-2
D: .
CDR3: CASSQSGVDGYTF

V: TRBV18
D: TRBD1
CDR3: CASSPSGQGWYGYTF

V: TRBV3-1/TRBV3-2
D: .
CDR3: CASSQAGPANSPLHF

V: TRBV6-5
D: TRBD1
CDR3: CASSYDGQVLSYEQYF

V: TRBV2
D: .
CDR3: CASRGPLSGYTF

V: TRBV6-2/TRBV6-3
D: TRBD1
CDR3: CASSRRTGTTDTQYF

V: TRBV15
D: .
CDR3: CATKAGEAHQPQHF

V: TRBV6-5
D: .
CDR3: CASRRGPMNTEAFF

V: TRBV6-2/TRBV6-3
D: TRBD1
CDR3: CASSNQAGQGSYEQYF

V: TRBV4-3
D: .
CDR3: CASSQAGGDVYTQYF

V: TRBV5-1
D: .
CDR3: CASSLNRNEQYF

V: TRBV11-2
D: .
CDR3: CASSLNVGNTGELFF

V: TRBV19
D: .
CDR3: CASSIVAGRPSEKLFF

V: TRBV4-3
D: .
CDR3: CASSQDRGRVNNSPLHF

V: TRBV29-1
D: TRBD1
CDR3: CSVATGGLAGTDTQYF

V: TRBV18
D: TRBD2
CDR3: CASSRGLAGVNEQYF

V: TRBV2
D: .
CDR3: CASSEDRGRETQYF

V: TRBV10-3
D: .
CDR3: CAIGGDHYGYTF

V: TRBV7-9
D: .
CDR3: CASSFSGGPGNTEAFF

V: TRBV6-5
D: .
CDR3: CASGGASGGGGYTF

V: TRBV30
D: TRBD1
CDR3: CAQGGGNTIYF

V: TRBV7-3
D: TRBD1
CDR3: CASSGGQGSDTEAFF

V: TRBV5-8
D: .
CDR3: CASRLGWLAGINQETQYF

V: TRBV5-4
D: .
CDR3: CASSLAVQGTFGYTF

V: TRBV9
D: TRBD1
CDR3: CASSVDRGRSGNTIYF

V: TRBV21-1
D: .
CDR3: CASSKGAFVDGPGGSYEQYF

V: TRBV11-3
D: .
CDR3: CASSSTDGGPNTEAFF

V: TRBV9
D: .
CDR3: CASSVDDRPGTEAFF

V: TRBV19
D: .
CDR3: CASSIRGARPYEQYF

V: TRBV12-3/TRBV12-4
D: TRBD1
CDR3: CASRGQGNQPQHF

V: TRBV6-6
D: TRBD1
CDR3: CASSAGGPNTDTQYF

V: TRBV19
D: TRBD1
CDR3: CASKGTGKDYGYTF

V: TRBV6-2/TRBV6-3
D: .
CDR3: CASTPRSYNSPLHF

V: TRBV11-2
D: TRBD2
CDR3: CASSERLAGGYEQYF

V: TRBV12-3/TRBV12-4
D: TRBD2
CDR3: CASSSGGNEQFF

V: TRBV9
D: .
CDR3: CASSVRPDWVTDTQYF

V: TRBV4-1
D: TRBD2
CDR3: CASSQSVAGGPETQYF

V: TRBV5-1
D: .
CDR3: CASSFRGEGGSPLHF

V: TRBV19
D: .
CDR3: CASTDRNTEAFF

V: TRBV5-4
D: TRBD2
CDR3: CASRRTSGAGELFF

V: TRBV28
D: .
CDR3: CASSSPGGGGTEAFF

V: TRBV6-4
D: .
CDR3: CASSLGLNPGDTQYF

V: TRBV24-1
D: .
CDR3: CATSDSLGGTGELFF

V: TRBV6-2/TRBV6-3
D: TRBD1
CDR3: CASSGQGGNWASPLHF

V: TRBV19
D: TRBD1
CDR3: CASRPSSPGQLSTYGYTF

V: TRBV15
D: .
CDR3: CATSRDVRGTPSYEQYF

V: TRBV7-9
D: .
CDR3: CASSPPRGGADYGYTF

V: TRBV2
D: TRBD2
CDR3: CASSEKLAGGREQFF

V: TRBV7-8
D: .
CDR3: CASSSRTQTPYEQYF

V: TRBV3-1/TRBV3-2
D: .
CDR3: CASRRQELNSPLHF

V: TRBV3-1/TRBV3-2
D: TRBD2
CDR3: CASSQEIEGLNTGELFF

V: TRBV7-2
D: .
CDR3: CASSSPMSRQFF